The entry below gives a single T cell receptor beta chain sequence along with its context. The data were obtained in a study of cytomegalovirus exposure and HLA in healthy donors. It was with 60 Vbeta and 13 Jbeta primers that the PCR ran. TCRdb keeps only in-frame clones here, not all; method: immunoSEQ multiplex PCR. The table records roughly 130,000 clones, 60% to 85% of them present only once. The sequence derives from a woman aged 40 to 50 in good health and CMV-seronegative. The sequencing input was PBMCs.

The CDR3 sequence is CASSETVNEQFF. The CDR3 DNA follows: TGCGCCAGCAGTGAGACTGTCAATGAGCAGTTCTTC. J is TRBJ2-1 and V is TRBV10-2; D uncertain. Germline V gives CDR1 WSHSY, CDR2 SAAADI. The CDR3 loop spans 12 amino acids. Trimming took off 2 bases at V and 6 bases at J, with 5 bases between the two ends.